This TCR beta chain derives from a study of T cell responses to AZD1222 COVID-19 vaccine. Study outcomes and limitations: Females outnumbered males among donors, who were mostly white British; clonal diversity was possibly underestimated. Seropositivity was recorded at baseline in only a handful of AZD1222 recipients. No day 14 peak samples; only post-peak repertoires were characterized.

Notes on this clone: The antigen is undetermined.

Germline values: CDR1 GTSNPN, CDR2 SVGIG (reference sequence). J was trimmed by 4 bases and V by 2 bases; bases with no gene match: 6. The CDR3 is 14 residues long. Only in-frame clones appear in the TCRdb table, and some are missing; sequencing was by immunoSEQ multiplex PCR. The sample includes approximately 170,000 clones, roughly 94% seen only once; the top ten take about 4.6%. This material consisted of peripheral blood, taken 28 days after the second AZD1222 dose. The chain uses TRBV30 and TRBJ1-2, with 8 bases lining up with TRBD1. The sequence was collected from an adult who received the AZD1222 COVID-19 vaccine. The CDR3 loop is CAWSPRDRIYGYTF. DNA for the CDR3: TGTGCCTGGAGTCCCCGGGACAGGATCTATGGCTACACCTTC.